Presented here are 10 T cell receptor beta chains from one specimen sequenced in a study. Profiled with immunoSEQ multiplex PCR; TCRdb holds only in-frame clones, not every one. The sample lists some 48,000 clones, over 85% occurring once. Sequencing was performed on PBMCs. These receptors all stem from a man aged 35-49 years with rheumatoid arthritis.

The chain recombines TRBV27 with TRBJ1-5; 7 nucleotides line up with TRBD1. The CDR3 extends over 16 amino acids. Germline V gene lookup returns CDR1 MNHEY and CDR2 SMNVEV (reference sequence). The V and J ends lost 5 bases and 0 bases, in that order; junction bases with no gene match: 7. DNA of the CDR3: TGTGCCAGCAGTCCATTGACAGGGATTAGCAATCAGCCCCAGCATTTT. Its translation is CASSPLTGISNQPQHF.

J is TRBJ1-1 and V is TRBV30, with 9 bases identical to TRBD1. CDR3 length: 12 residues. V dropped 3 bases and J dropped 11; count of bases not matched to a gene: 7. The germline V gene encodes CDR1 GTSNPN and CDR2 SVGIG (reference sequence). The CDR3 nucleotides read TGTGCCTGGAGCCTACAGGGGGCTAAGGCTTTCTTT. Amino acids: CAWSLQGAKAFF.

The V call is TRBV4-2, the J call TRBJ1-1, with D perhaps TRBD1 (5 bases). CDR3 size: 15 residues. V lost 0 bases to trimming and J lost 0 bases, with 8 bases between them. The germline V gene encodes CDR1 LGHNA and CDR2 YNFKEQ. DNA for the CDR3: TGTGCCAGCAGCCAAGACGGGGCGTTGAACACTGAAGCTTTCTTT. Amino acid sequence: CASSQDGALNTEAFF.

This clone was observed a single time. The genes are TRBV7-9 and TRBJ2-3; D perhaps matches TRBD2 (5 bases). There are 15 residues in the CDR3. Trimming shortened V by 5 bases and J by 2 bases, and 14 bases separated the two germline ends. CDR1 is SEHNR, CDR2 FQNEAQ, per germline (reference sequence). DNA for the CDR3: TGTGCCAGCAGCGAACTTAGACTATTCACAGATACGCAGTATTTT. Its translation: CASSELRLFTDTQYF.

J is TRBJ2-1 and V is TRBV10-3; a possible D gene is TRBD2 (5 bases). This CDR3 is 15 amino acids long. Germline V gene lookup returns CDR1 ENHRY and CDR2 SYGVKD. With 0 bases removed from V and 5 bases from J, the gap between germline ends came to 11 bases. The CDR3 DNA reads TGTGCCATCAGTGAGTCGCCAAGCGGTGACAATGAGCAGTTCTTC. Amino acid sequence: CAISESPSGDNEQFF.

The V call is TRBV5-6, the J call TRBJ1-6; no firm D call. The CDR3 extends over 14 amino acids. V gave up 0 bases and J gave up 7 bases, with 8 bases separating them. The V gene's germline CDR1 is SGHDT and CDR2 YYEEEE. CDR3 sequence: CASSLGLGNSPLHF. The CDR3 bases are TGTGCCAGCAGCTTGGGGCTGGGGAATTCACCCCTCCACTTT.

The chain couples TRBV3-1 (or the pseudogene TRBV3-2) to TRBJ1-6; the D is unclear. Germline V gene lookup returns CDR1 LGHDT and CDR2 YNNKEL (reference sequence). The CDR3 loop spans 16 amino acids. The V and J ends lost 1 base and 10 bases respectively, with 17 bases between them. This chain's CDR3 is CASSQAAAGPKSPLHF. The CDR3 DNA follows: TGTGCCAGCAGCCAAGCAGCCGCCGGCCCGAAGTCACCCCTCCACTTT.

The chain uses TRBV28 and TRBJ1-1, with D unclear. The CDR3 is 14 residues long. Trimming stripped 0 bases from V and 1 base from J, with 6 bases between. The germline CDR1 and CDR2 sequences are MDHEN and SYDVKM. CDR3 sequence reads: CASSLWTQNTEAFF. In DNA form, the CDR3 reads TGTGCCAGCAGTTTATGGACTCAGAACACTGAAGCTTTCTTT.

V is TRBV7-2 and J is TRBJ2-5; the match to TRBD2 covers 11 bases. Germline lookup yields CDR1 SGHTA and CDR2 FQGNSA. With 2 bases clipped from V and 2 bases from J, the junction kept 4 bases outside the gene matches. This CDR3 is 16 amino acids long. CDR3 coding DNA: TGTGCCAGCAGCTTAACTAGCGGGAGAGCACAAGAGACCCAGTACTTC. Residues: CASSLTSGRAQETQYF.

The V call is TRBV30, the J call TRBJ1-2, with 9 bases matching TRBD1. The CDR3 is made up of 16 amino acids. Germline V gives CDR1 GTSNPN, CDR2 SVGIG (reference sequence). Germline trimming cut 4 bases from V and 2 bases from J; bases unmatched to any gene: 11. The CDR3 nucleotides are TGTGCCTGGAAGACCCCAGGACAGGGGTTGAACTATGGCTACACCTTC. Residues: CAWKTPGQGLNYGYTF.